These T cell receptor beta chains were read from a single sample in a study of blood T cell repertoires in COVID-19. Assay used: immunoSEQ multiplex PCR; TCRdb lists only in-frame clones, some missing. Of around 46,000 clones detected, around 87% appear once; the ten largest clones hold under 4%. The sequencing sample was made of PBMCs or T cells enriched from blood (not recorded which). Source of these receptors: a woman in her forties or fifties who had recovered from COVID-19. The CDR3 runs from the conserved cysteine through the conserved F or W. The D gene is left open where the match is weak.

d_gene,v_gene,CDR3aa
-,TRBV18,CASSPGSDSPLHF
-,TRBV4-2,CASSPQVRGFDGYTF
-,TRBV5-1,CASSPSAISGANVLTF
TRBD2,TRBV6-2/TRBV6-3,CASSYLGGDEQFF
-,TRBV7-3,CASSPREGSDGYTF
TRBD2,TRBV28,CASSLAPLADPREQFF
TRBD2,TRBV18,CASSPEGGADIQYF
-,TRBV27,CASSLGQMTYNEQFF
TRBD2,TRBV5-4,CASSLDPSGGKNEQFF
-,TRBV5-8,CASSLFSYSTGELFF
TRBD1,TRBV13,CASSRGRDRVPGKLFF
-,TRBV6-2/TRBV6-3,CASSYSRGRTEAFF
-,TRBV18,CASSPGIGRGRNSNQPQHF
TRBD2,TRBV5-1,CASSPPRLAGGNNEQFF
TRBD1,TRBV2,CASRQGRMASYNSPLHF
-,TRBV7-7,CASRDRLAEQFF